This T cell receptor beta chain was documented in a study of CD8+ T cells in alopecia areata. General study results and limits: Having just one nonresponder leaves the connection between baseline CD8+ expansion and response unresolved. Scalp lesions, especially in alopecia totalis/universalis, had higher clonality than normal scalp. Tofacitinib significantly brought down scalp clonality and expanded CD8+ clones among top 100.

Sequencing templates came from extracted RNA that was reverse transcribed into cDNA. Only in-frame clones appear in the TCRdb table, and some are missing; sequencing was by immunoSEQ multiplex PCR. The sample has approximately 120,000 clones; around 63% are singletons. Germline V gene lookup returns CDR1 SGHDT and CDR2 YYEEEE. The CDR3 runs to 13 residues. V shed 1 base and J shed 7 bases, with 9 bases lying between them. This clone was counted only a few times. As yet, its antigen is unknown. Sample treatment: oral pan-JAK inhibitor, 5-10 mg twice daily. Starting from PBMCs, sorting isolated CD4+ and CD8+ T cells.

The specimen was CD4+ T cells sorted from blood, collected at week 4, from a patient treated with tofacitinib. The chain employs TRBV5-6 and TRBJ2-4; D possibly corresponds to TRBD1 (5 bases). This clonotype originated in a human donor with alopecia areata. CDR3 amino acids: CASSLSPGNIQYF. The CDR3 DNA reads as TGTGCCAGCAGCTTGAGCCCAGGGAACATTCAGTACTTC.